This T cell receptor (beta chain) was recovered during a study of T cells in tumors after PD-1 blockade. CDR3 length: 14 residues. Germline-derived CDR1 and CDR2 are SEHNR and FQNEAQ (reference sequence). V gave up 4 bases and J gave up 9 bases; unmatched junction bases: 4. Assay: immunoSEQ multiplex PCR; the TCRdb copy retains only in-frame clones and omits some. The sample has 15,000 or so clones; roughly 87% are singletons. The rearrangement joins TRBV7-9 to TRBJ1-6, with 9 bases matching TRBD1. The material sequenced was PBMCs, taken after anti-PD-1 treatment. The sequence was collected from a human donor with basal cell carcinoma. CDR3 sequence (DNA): TGTGCCAGCAGCTCGACAGGGGGTCCTTCACCCCTCCACTTT. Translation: CASSSTGGPSPLHF.